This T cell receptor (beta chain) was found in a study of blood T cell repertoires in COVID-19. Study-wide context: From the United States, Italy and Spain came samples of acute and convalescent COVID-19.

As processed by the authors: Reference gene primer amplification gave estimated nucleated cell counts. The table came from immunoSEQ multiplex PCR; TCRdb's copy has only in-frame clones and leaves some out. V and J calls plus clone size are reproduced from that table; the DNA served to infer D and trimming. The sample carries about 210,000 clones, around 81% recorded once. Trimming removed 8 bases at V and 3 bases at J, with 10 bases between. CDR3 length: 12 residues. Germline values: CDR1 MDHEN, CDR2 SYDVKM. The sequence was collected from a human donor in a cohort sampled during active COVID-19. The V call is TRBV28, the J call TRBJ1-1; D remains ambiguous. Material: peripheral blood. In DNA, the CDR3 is TGTGCCAGCGGGCCCCAGGACACTGAAGCTTTCTTT. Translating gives CASGPQDTEAFF.